These 27 T cell receptor beta chains share one sample of origin, sequenced in a study of tumor and adjacent non-tumor tissue in lung cancer. This sample's RNA came from whole unsorted tissue. More than 3 cm separated this lung sample from the edge of the tumor. Three rounds of nested PCR, following a modified ARM-PCR protocol, produced the TCRbeta library. TCRdb processed the multiplex PCR reads anew with MiXCR; each CDR3 protein has one entry. The sample has 100,000 or so distinct CDR3 sequences, roughly two thirds seen once. The source material was distant non-tumor lung tissue. The receptors stem from a man aged 25 to 40 with non-small cell lung cancer.

This sequence joins TRBV11-3 and TRBJ1-6; D is ambiguous. Germline CDR1 is SGHNT and CDR2 is YENEEA. Trimming left V 6 bases short and J 7 bases short, with 13 bases between. This CDR3 has 14 amino acids. CDR3 DNA sequence: TGTGCCAGCAGTCCCTCAGGCCTGAATTCACCCCTCCACTTT. Protein: CASSPSGLNSPLHF.

Details on this clonotype: This CDR3 is missing its conserved last phenylalanine or tryptophan, likely due to a read error. No DNA is shown, since the ends of the CDR3 on it are uncertain; the CDR3 is the one TCRdb lists. CDR3 region: CASSFRHEQYL. The J gene is TRBJ2-7, the V gene TRBV12-3 or TRBV12-4. The CDR3 comprises 11 residues, both ends counted.

The V gene is TRBV29-1, the J gene TRBJ2-3, with D uncertain. V was shortened by 6 bases and J by 6 bases, with 10 bases between the two germline ends. The CDR3 runs 11 residues. CDR1 is SQVTM, CDR2 ANQGSEA, per germline. The CDR3 reads CSVSAEDTQYF. CDR3 DNA sequence: TGCAGCGTGTCGGCTGAGGATACGCAGTATTTT.

Details on this clonotype: One junction end disagrees with the germline gene, perhaps due to a read error. This chain links TRBV11-2 with TRBJ2-7, with TRBD2 as a possible D gene (5 bases). This CDR3 comprises 15 residues. The germline gives CDR1 SGHAT, CDR2 FQNNGV. CDR3: CATSSDYGSNYEQYF. The DNA of the CDR3 is TGTGCCACCAGTAGTGATTATGGGAGCAACTACGAGCAATACTTC. Variable domain in full (rest from reference TRBV11-2 and TRBJ2-7): EAGVAQSPRYKIIEKRQSVAFWCNPISGHATLYWYQQILGQGPKLLIQFQNNGVVDDSQLPKDRFSAERLKGVDSTLKIQPAKLEDSAVYLCATSSDYGSNYEQYFGPGTRLTVT.

A remark on this clonotype: One end of the junction fails to match germline, which may point to a read error. V gene TRBV11-1 combines with J gene TRBJ2-1, with no clear D. CDR1 is SGHAT and CDR2 is FQDESV in the germline V gene (reference sequence). The CDR3 consists of 11 residues. The CDR3 loop is CTSSLAYEQFF. The CDR3 DNA reads TGTACCAGCAGCTTGGCATATGAGCAGTTCTTC.

As concerns this clonotype: An end of the junction does not agree with germline; a read error may underlie this. The chain links TRBV18 to TRBJ2-7; D perhaps matches TRBD2 (5 bases). CDR3 size: 13 residues. Germline-derived CDR1 and CDR2 are KGHSH and LQKENI. Here the CDR3 reads CASSAEVGYELYF. CDR3 coding DNA: TGTGCCAGCTCGGCGGAGGTCGGCTACGAGCTGTACTTC.

The V and J genes are TRBV4-2 and TRBJ2-5; 7 nucleotides align to TRBD2. CDR1 LGHNA and CDR2 YNFKEQ come from the germline V gene. CDR3 size: 15 residues. CDR3 residues: CDGSQANRRGGAQYF. CDR3 bases: TGTGACGGCAGCCAAGCGAACAGGCGTGGGGGGGCCCAGTACTTC.

This clonotype was seen more than once but under ten times. A much more abundant neighbour one base away suggests this may be a read error. J is TRBJ1-6 and V is TRBV6-5, with unresolved D. V dropped 7 bases and J dropped 2 bases, with 12 bases sitting between them. This CDR3 is 15 amino acids long. The V gene's germline CDR1 is MNHEY and CDR2 SVGAGI. The CDR3 nucleotides read TGTGCCAGCATCCCACGGCACACCTATAATTCACCCCTCCACTTT. Protein: CASIPRHTYNSPLHF.

Concerning this clonotype itself: One junction end does not reproduce the germline sequence, and a read error may be involved. The chain uses TRBV20-1 and TRBJ2-5; D gene uncertain. The CDR3 covers 14 residues. Per germline, CDR1 DFQATT and CDR2 SNEGSKA (reference sequence). The CDR3 DNA follows: TGTAGTGCTCCAATCGGTGGTCTCCTAAAGACCCGGTACTTT. This translates into CSAPIGGLLKTRYF.

Details on this clonotype: Possible read error: a much larger clone is one base away. The chain joins TRBV10-3 to TRBJ2-7, with a possible D match to TRBD2 (5 bases). CDR1 is ENHRY, CDR2 SYGVKD, per germline. The CDR3 loop spans 16 amino acids. In DNA form, the CDR3 reads TGTGCCATCAGTGACCCGGGGAAGGGTGCCTCCTACGAGCAGCACTTC. It is translated as CAISDPGKGASYEQHF.

On this clonotype itself: The CDR3 ends on some other residue instead of the conserved phenylalanine or tryptophan, so this is likely a read error. The chain is built from TRBV6-5 and TRBJ1-1, with a weak D call TRBD1 (5 bases). V was pared by 6 bases and J by 1 base, with 15 bases between. The germline CDR1 and CDR2 sequences are MNHEY and SVGAGI. This CDR3 is built from 15 residues. The CDR3 reads CASRSGTGANTEAFV. The CDR3 nucleotides are TGTGCCAGCAGATCCGGGACTGGGGCGAACACTGAAGCTTTCGTT.

As regards this clonotype: The junction shows a germline mismatch at one end, possibly a read error. The genes are TRBV16 and TRBJ2-1; 7 bases agree with TRBD2. The CDR3 runs to 17 residues. Germline loops: CDR1 KGHSY, CDR2 FQNENV. This CDR3 reads CASSQAELAWGDHEQFF. Written as DNA, the CDR3 is TGCGCCAGCAGCCAAGCAGAACTAGCGTGGGGGGATCATGAGCAGTTCTTC.

In the case of this clonotype: The junction and the germline gene differ at one end; a read error may be behind it. The chain links TRBV4-2 to TRBJ1-4; a possible D gene is TRBD1 (5 bases). CDR3 length equals 14 residues. Germline V CDR1 and CDR2: LGHNA, YNFKEQ. CDR3 region: CASSQVREGRKLFF. For the CDR3, the DNA is TGTGCCAGCAGTCAAGTCAGGGAAGGCAGGAAACTGTTTTTT.

Remarks on this clonotype: One junction end does not reproduce the germline sequence, and a read error may be involved. The chain links TRBV11-2 to TRBJ2-7; 8 bases are a match to TRBD2. There are 15 residues in the CDR3. Germline V gene lookup returns CDR1 SGHAT and CDR2 FQNNGV. For the CDR3, the DNA is TGTGCCAGCGGCTTAGGCGGAGGACTAGCAGCCGAGCAATACTTC. Protein sequence: CASGLGGGLAAEQYF.

In the case of this clonotype: At one of its ends the junction is not consistent with the germline gene, which may arise from a read error. Written as DNA, the CDR3 is TGTGCCAACAGTTACTCGGCGGGACAGGGCTACTTAAGTTCCTACAATGAGCAGTTCTTC. As protein: CANSYSAGQGYLSSYNEQFF. The rearrangement links TRBV6-2 or TRBV6-3 to TRBJ2-1, with 9 bases fitting TRBD1. CDR3 length: 20 amino acids. Germline CDR1 reads MNHEY; CDR2 reads SVGEGT.

With regard to this clonotype: Likely a read error: the CDR3 ends without its conserved phenylalanine or tryptophan. Because the CDR3's place on the DNA is in doubt, the DNA is left out and the CDR3 is given as listed by TCRdb. This chain links TRBV5-6 with TRBJ2-1. Including both end residues, the CDR3 is 13 amino acids long. Germline V gene data show CDR1 as SGHDT and CDR2 as YYEEEE. CDR3 amino acids: CASSLVSSNEHFV.

Of note for this clonotype: This clone may be a read error of a much larger clone one base away. The chain is built from TRBV6-5 and TRBJ1-2, with 10 bases fitting TRBD1. Germline values: CDR1 MNHEY, CDR2 SVGAGI. The CDR3 has 13 amino acids. J lost 9 bases, V lost 5 bases, and 6 bases had no gene match. The DNA for the CDR3 is TGTGCCAGCAGTACCGGACAGGGGGATCGCTACACCTTC. Amino acid sequence: CASSTGQGDRYTF.

This clonotype was seen a handful of times. One end of the junction is discordant with germline, which a read error may explain. The rearrangement joins TRBV28 to TRBJ2-7; 8 bases map to TRBD2. The V gene's germline CDR1 is MDHEN and CDR2 SYDVKM. This CDR3 is 16 amino acids long. The chain's CDR3 is CASSLGLGTSDHEQYF. The DNA for the CDR3 is TGTGCCAGTAGTTTAGGGCTCGGGACTAGTGACCACGAGCAGTACTTC.

Note on this clonotype: Its ends do not fully match the called genes, so a read error is possible. V gene TRBV11-2 combines with J gene TRBJ1-1; D remains ambiguous. The CDR3 extends over 17 amino acids. Germline values: CDR1 SGHAT, CDR2 FQNNGV. In DNA, the CDR3 is TGTACCAGCAGCCCAACCGACCTCTCCATGAAGAGCACTGAAGCTTTCTTT. Its translation is CTSSPTDLSMKSTEAFF. Complete variable domain (other parts from reference TRBV11-2 and TRBJ1-1): EAGVAQSPRYKIIEKRQSVAFWCNPISGHATLYWYQQILGQGPKLLIQFQNNGVVDDSQLPKDRFSAERLKGVDSTLKIQPAKLEDSAVYLCTSSPTDLSMKSTEAFFGQGTRLTVV.

Of note for this clonotype: Because the CDR3 is missing its conserved closing phenylalanine or tryptophan, this is likely a read error. J is TRBJ2-3 and V is TRBV5-6, with TRBD2 identical over 8 bases. Germline V gene data show CDR1 as SGHDT and CDR2 as YYEEEE. The CDR3 spans 16 residues. The CDR3 is CASNLDGGGLKDTQYL. The CDR3 bases are TGTGCCAGCAACTTGGACGGCGGGGGGCTTAAGGATACGCAGTATCTT.

The chain couples TRBV11-2 to TRBJ1-5; 7 bases align to TRBD1. Germline V lookup: CDR1 SGHAT, CDR2 FQNNGV. This CDR3 has 17 residues. The CDR3 loop reads CTGSLDRDENSNQPQHF. The CDR3 bases are TGTACCGGCAGCTTAGACAGGGATGAAAATAGCAATCAGCCCCAGCATTTT. Together with reference TRBV11-2 and TRBJ1-5, the CDR3 gives the full variable domain: EAGVAQSPRYKIIEKRQSVAFWCNPISGHATLYWYQQILGQGPKLLIQFQNNGVVDDSQLPKDRFSAERLKGVDSTLKIQPAKLEDSAVYLCTGSLDRDENSNQPQHFGDGTRLSIL.

Concerning this clonotype: The conserved closing phenylalanine or tryptophan is absent in this CDR3, likely reflecting a read error. CDR3 in amino acids: CAGSSTGGAGELFS. For the CDR3, the DNA is TGTGCCGGCAGCTCGACAGGGGGCGCCGGGGAGCTGTTTTCT. The V call is TRBV11-2, the J call TRBJ2-2; 10 positions agree with TRBD1. Germline V gene sequence: CDR1 SGHAT, CDR2 FQNNGV. This CDR3 region has 14 residues.

A remark on this clonotype: This may be a read error: a much more frequent sequence differs by one nucleotide. CDR3 amino acids: CSASRSQPQETQHF. The CDR3 DNA sequence: TGCAGTGCTTCGAGGTCGCAACCCCAAGAGACCCAGCACTTC. V and J are TRBV20-1 and TRBJ2-5; D call uncertain. The CDR3 has 14 amino acids. CDR1 is DFQATT, CDR2 SNEGSKA, per germline (reference sequence).

The chain recombines TRBV20-1 with TRBJ1-6; possibly TRBD1 for D (6 bases). The CDR3 loop spans 13 amino acids. With 3 bases removed from V and 9 bases from J, the gap between germline ends came to 12 bases. Germline lookup yields CDR1 DFQATT and CDR2 SNEGSKA (reference sequence). The CDR3 DNA sequence: TGCAGTGCTAGGGGGGCAGGGAGTTCACCCCTCCACTTT. Residues: CSARGAGSSPLHF.

Comments on this clonotype: This may be a read error, as it is one base from a much larger clone. The chain couples TRBV24-1 to TRBJ2-5; TRBD1 is a possible D gene (6 bases). Trimming shortened V by 4 bases and J by 4 bases, and 12 bases separated the two germline ends. The germline V gene has CDR1 KGHDR and CDR2 SFDVKD. The CDR3 has 14 amino acids. The CDR3 bases are TGTGCCACCAGTGACAACAGGGATCCAGAGACCCAGTACTTC. Protein: CATSDNRDPETQYF.

For this clonotype: Mismatch with germline at one junction end may stem from a read error. The chain employs TRBV29-1 and TRBJ2-2; D possibly corresponds to TRBD2 (7 bases). CDR1 SQVTM and CDR2 ANQGSEA come from the germline V gene. CDR3 length: 15 amino acids. The CDR3 region is CSVEVGQRGAGVLFF. The DNA for the CDR3 is TGTAGCGTTGAGGTGGGACAAAGAGGCGCGGGGGTGCTGTTTTTT.

This chain connects TRBV29-1 to TRBJ1-2; TRBD1 is a possible D gene (5 bases). This CDR3 is built from 15 residues. The germline V and J ends were trimmed by 0 bases and 6 bases, with 17 bases remaining between them. The germline gives CDR1 SQVTM, CDR2 ANQGSEA. The CDR3 here is CSVEDRRQGAHGYTF. CDR3 bases: TGCAGCGTTGAAGATCGGCGGCAGGGAGCCCATGGCTACACCTTC.